This entry describes one TCR beta chain. What it binds is not known. The data derive from a study of OX40 agonist ivuxolimab in advanced cancers. The wider study: With a range of roughly 23 to 90, age averaged about 58 years, and 65% to 90% were male.

Whole-study findings and limits: The antigen specificity of the peripheral T cells (those that were expanded) was not determined.

The assay was immunoSEQ multiplex PCR, and TCRdb's table has in-frame clones only and misses some. The data show around 15,000 clones, about 60% seen once. The V gene lost 5 bases and the J gene lost 6 bases, with 17 bases spanning the gap. The CDR3 contains 14 residues. Germline V gene sequence: CDR1 LGHNA, CDR2 YNFKEQ. The genes are TRBV4-2 and TRBJ2-7; D perhaps matches TRBD2 (7 bases). This receptor was identified in an adult with an advanced solid tumor such as melanoma, head and neck, liver or kidney cancer. The sequencing used CD4+ or CD8+ T cells sorted from blood, collected in a trial of the OX40 agonist ivuxolimab. Here the CDR3 reads CASSSGGPGGEQYF. CDR3 bases: TGTGCCAGCAGCTCGGGGGGCCCCGGGGGCGAGCAGTACTTC.